The T cell receptor beta chain described here comes from a study of CD8+CD57+ T cells in acquired aplastic anemia. Study-level points and caveats: Comparison of patients with controls identified nearly 30 shared CD8+ CDR3 sequences.

A remark on this clonotype: As yet, its antigen is unknown.

Genomic DNA acted as the template from which TCR beta VDJ combination and CDR3 sequence profiling were carried out. TCRdb reprocessed the reads via MiXCR and lists one record per CDR3 protein. This sample carries about 220,000 distinct CDR3 sequences, more than 45% of them seen once, and the ten largest clones take approximately 8%. The CDR3 totals 14 residues. Germline V gene sequence: CDR1 SEHNR, CDR2 FQNEAQ (reference sequence). V shed 5 bases and J 3 bases; nucleotides not matched to a gene: 7. Patients who underwent sequencing had shown CD8+CD57+ cell expansion by flow cytometry. The gene calls are TRBV7-9 and TRBJ2-7, with TRBD1 identical over 7 bases. This clonotype originated in a human donor with aplastic anemia. The sample consisted of sorted CD4+, CD8+, or CD8+CD57+ T cells (not recorded which) from PBMCs. Written as DNA, the CDR3 is TGTGCCAGCAGCCCCCCTCGGACAGGCTACGAGCAGTACTTC. Protein: CASSPPRTGYEQYF.